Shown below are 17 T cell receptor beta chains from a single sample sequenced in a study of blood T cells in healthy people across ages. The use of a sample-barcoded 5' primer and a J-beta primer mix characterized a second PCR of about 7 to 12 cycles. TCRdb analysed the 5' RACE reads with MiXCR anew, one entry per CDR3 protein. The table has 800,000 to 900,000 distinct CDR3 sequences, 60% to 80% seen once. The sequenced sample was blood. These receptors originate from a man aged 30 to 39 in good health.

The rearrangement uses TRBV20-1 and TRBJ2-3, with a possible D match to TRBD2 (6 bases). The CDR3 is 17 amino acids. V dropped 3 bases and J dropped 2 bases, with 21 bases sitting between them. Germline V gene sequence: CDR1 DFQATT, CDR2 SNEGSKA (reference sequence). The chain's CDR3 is CSASFLTGLSTTDTQYF. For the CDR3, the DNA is TGCAGTGCTAGTTTCCTAACGGGACTCTCCACCACAGATACGCAGTATTTT.

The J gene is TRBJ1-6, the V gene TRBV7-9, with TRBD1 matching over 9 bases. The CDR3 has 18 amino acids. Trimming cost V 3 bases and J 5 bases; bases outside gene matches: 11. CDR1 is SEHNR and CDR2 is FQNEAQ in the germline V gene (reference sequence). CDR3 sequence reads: CASSLGTGTFPNNSPLHF. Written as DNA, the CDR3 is TGTGCCAGCAGCTTGGGGACAGGGACGTTCCCCAATAATTCACCCCTCCACTTT.

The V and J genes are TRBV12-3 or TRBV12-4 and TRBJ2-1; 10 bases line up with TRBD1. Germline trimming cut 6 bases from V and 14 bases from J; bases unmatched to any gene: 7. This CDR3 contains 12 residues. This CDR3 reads CASRSTGTGEFF. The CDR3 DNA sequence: TGTGCCAGCAGATCTACCGGGACAGGGGAGTTCTTC.

The CDR3 protein is CSARDRERGAANEQFF. In DNA, the CDR3 is TGCAGTGCTAGAGATCGGGAGCGGGGGGCCGCGAATGAGCAGTTCTTC. The chain has TRBV20-1 and TRBJ2-1, with TRBD2 matching 9 bases. The CDR3 covers 16 residues. From germline, CDR1 is DFQATT and CDR2 SNEGSKA (reference sequence). Trimming at V came to 0 bases and at J to 7 bases, leaving 10 bases not matched to a gene.

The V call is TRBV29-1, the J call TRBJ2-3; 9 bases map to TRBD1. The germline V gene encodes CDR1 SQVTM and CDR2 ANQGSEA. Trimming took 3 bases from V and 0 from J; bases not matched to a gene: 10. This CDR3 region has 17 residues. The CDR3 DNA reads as TGCAGCGTTGATGTGACAGGGGGTGCAGGAAGCACAGATACGCAGTATTTT. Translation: CSVDVTGGAGSTDTQYF.

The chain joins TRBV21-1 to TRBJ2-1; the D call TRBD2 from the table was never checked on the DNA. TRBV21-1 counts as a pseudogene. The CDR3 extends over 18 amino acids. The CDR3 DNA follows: TGTGCCAGCAGCAAAGCTACCCTCCGGGCCAAAGTAAGGGGTGAGCAGTTCTTC. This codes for CASSKATLRAKVRGEQFF.

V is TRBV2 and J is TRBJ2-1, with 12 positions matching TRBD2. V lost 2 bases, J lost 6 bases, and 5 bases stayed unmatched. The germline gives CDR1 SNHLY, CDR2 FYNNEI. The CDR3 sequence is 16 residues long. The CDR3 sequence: CASSEPSSGGANEQFF. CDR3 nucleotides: TGTGCCAGCAGTGAACCTTCTAGCGGGGGGGCCAATGAGCAGTTCTTC.

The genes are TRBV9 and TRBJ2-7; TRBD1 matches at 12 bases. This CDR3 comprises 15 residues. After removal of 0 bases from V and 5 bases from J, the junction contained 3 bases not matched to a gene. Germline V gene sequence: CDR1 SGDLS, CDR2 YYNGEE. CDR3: CASSVVGTGGDEQYF. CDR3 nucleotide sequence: TGTGCCAGCAGCGTAGTGGGGACAGGGGGCGACGAGCAGTACTTC. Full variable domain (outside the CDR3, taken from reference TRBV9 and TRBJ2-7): DSGVTQTPKHLITATGQRVTLRCSPRSGDLSVYWYQQSLDQGLQFLIQYYNGEERAKGNILERFSAQQFPDLHSELNLSSLELGDSALYFCASSVVGTGGDEQYFGPGTRLTVT.

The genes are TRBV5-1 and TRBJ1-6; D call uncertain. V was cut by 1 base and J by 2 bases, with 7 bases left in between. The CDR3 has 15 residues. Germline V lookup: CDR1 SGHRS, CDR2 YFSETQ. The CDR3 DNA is TGCGCCAGCAGCTTGAATGAGGCCTATAATTCACCCCTCCACTTT. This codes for CASSLNEAYNSPLHF.

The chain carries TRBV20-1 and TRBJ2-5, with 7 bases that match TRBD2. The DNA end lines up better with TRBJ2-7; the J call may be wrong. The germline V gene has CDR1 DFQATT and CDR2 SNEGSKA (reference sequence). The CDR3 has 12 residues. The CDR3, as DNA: TGCAGTGCCACCGGCGGGGGCTACGAGCAGTACTTC. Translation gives CSATGGGYEQYF.

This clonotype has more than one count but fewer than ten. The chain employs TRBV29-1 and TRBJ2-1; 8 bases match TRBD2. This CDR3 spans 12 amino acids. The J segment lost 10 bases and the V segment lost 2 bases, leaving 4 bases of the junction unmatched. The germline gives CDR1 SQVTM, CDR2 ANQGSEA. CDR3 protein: CSVEPGGAEQFF. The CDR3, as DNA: TGCAGCGTTGAACCCGGGGGGGCCGAGCAGTTCTTC.

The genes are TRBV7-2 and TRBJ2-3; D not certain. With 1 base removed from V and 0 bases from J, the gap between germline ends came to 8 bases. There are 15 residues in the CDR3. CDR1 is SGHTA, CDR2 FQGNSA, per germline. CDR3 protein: CASSLVATSTDTQYF. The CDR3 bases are TGTGCCAGCAGCTTAGTGGCCACCAGCACAGATACGCAGTATTTT. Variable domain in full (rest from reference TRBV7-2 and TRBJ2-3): GAGVSQSPSNKVTEKGKDVELRCDPISGHTALYWYRQSLGQGLEFLIYFQGNSAPDKSGLPSDRFSAERTGGSVSTLTIQRTQQEDSAVYLCASSLVATSTDTQYFGPGTRLTVL.

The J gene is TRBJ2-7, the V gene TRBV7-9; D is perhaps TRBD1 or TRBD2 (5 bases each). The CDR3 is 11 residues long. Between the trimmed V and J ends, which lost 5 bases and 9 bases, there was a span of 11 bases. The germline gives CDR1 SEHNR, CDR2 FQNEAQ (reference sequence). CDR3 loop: CASSHGDGQYF. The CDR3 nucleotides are TGTGCCAGCAGCCACGGGGACGGGCAGTACTTC. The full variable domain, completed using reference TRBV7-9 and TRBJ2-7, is DTGVSQNPRHKITKRGQNVTFRCDPISEHNRLYWYRQTLGQGPEFLTYFQNEAQLEKSRLLSDRFSAERPKGSFSTLEIQRTEQGDSAMYLCASSHGDGQYFGPGTRLTVT.

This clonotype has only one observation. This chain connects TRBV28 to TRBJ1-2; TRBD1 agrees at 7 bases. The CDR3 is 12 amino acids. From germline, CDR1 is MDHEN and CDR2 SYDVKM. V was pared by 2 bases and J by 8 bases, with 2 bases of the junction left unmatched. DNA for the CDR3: TGTGCCAGCAGTTTAAGGGGGCGCGGCTACACCTTC. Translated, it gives CASSLRGRGYTF.

This CDR3 reads CASSPNRDEQFF. In DNA, the CDR3 is TGTGCCAGCAGCCCAAACAGGGATGAGCAGTTCTTC. The genes are TRBV7-3 and TRBJ2-7; weak D call: TRBD1 (6 bases). The J call may be in error: the DNA end matches TRBJ2-1 better. CDR1 and CDR2 from the germline V gene are SGHTA and FQGTGA. The length of the CDR3 is 12 residues.

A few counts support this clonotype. The CDR3 nucleotides read TGTGCCACCAGCAGAGCTAAGGGCCAGGGGAATGGCTACACCTTC. Protein: CATSRAKGQGNGYTF. The chain employs TRBV15 and TRBJ1-2, with D possibly TRBD1 on 6 matching bases. The CDR3 is made up of 15 amino acids. V was pared by 1 base and J by 6 bases, with 15 bases between. The germline V gene has CDR1 LNHNV and CDR2 YYDKDF (reference sequence).

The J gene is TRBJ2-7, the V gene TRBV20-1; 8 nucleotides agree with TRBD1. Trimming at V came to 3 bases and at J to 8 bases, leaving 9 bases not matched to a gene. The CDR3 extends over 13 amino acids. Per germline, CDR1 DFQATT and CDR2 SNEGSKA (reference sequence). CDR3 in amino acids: CSASRGRGEKQYF. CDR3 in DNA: TGCAGTGCTAGCAGGGGGCGCGGGGAAAAGCAGTACTTC.